The 29 T cell receptor beta chains reported below all come from one sample, sequenced in a study of blood T cell repertoires in COVID-19. Profiled with immunoSEQ multiplex PCR; TCRdb holds only in-frame clones, not every one. This sample has under 150,000 clones, with 85% to 90% found just once. Sequenced sample: peripheral blood. The receptor set was obtained from a woman aged 55 to 70 with active COVID-19.

This sequence joins TRBV27 and TRBJ2-7; D is possibly TRBD1 (5 bases). The CDR3 consists of 16 residues. Trimming shortened V by 0 bases and J by 5 bases, and 17 bases separated the two germline ends. Germline V lookup: CDR1 MNHEY, CDR2 SMNVEV (reference sequence). CDR3 nucleotides: TGTGCCAGCAGTTTATCTCAGCGTCAGGGTTTCCACGAGCAGTACTTC. It is translated as CASSLSQRQGFHEQYF.

This clone showed up just once. CDR3 in amino acids: CASSSNVAGGPHEQYF. The CDR3 DNA sequence: TGCGCCAGCAGCTCCAACGTAGCGGGAGGGCCCCACGAGCAGTACTTC. The J gene is TRBJ2-7, the V gene TRBV5-1; 11 positions agree with TRBD2. The CDR3 is 16 amino acids. V was pared by 3 bases and J by 5 bases, with 10 bases of the junction left unmatched. Germline loops: CDR1 SGHRS, CDR2 YFSETQ.

The chain uses TRBV5-1 and TRBJ2-3; 9 bases map to TRBD2. The CDR3 consists of 15 residues. CDR1 and CDR2 from the germline V gene are SGHRS and YFSETQ. The trim removed 2 bases at V and 4 bases at J, leaving 5 bases unmatched. The CDR3 coding sequence is TGCGCCAGCAGCTTTGGGGGACTAGCTTCAGATACGCAGTATTTT. Translating it yields CASSFGGLASDTQYF.

The chain joins TRBV5-1 to TRBJ2-3, with 10 bases matching TRBD2. After removal of 5 bases from V and 4 bases from J, the junction contained 4 bases not matched to a gene. The CDR3 length is 14 residues. From germline, CDR1 is SGHRS and CDR2 YFSETQ. The CDR3 sequence is CASRPGLAADTQYF. Here the CDR3 DNA reads TGCGCCAGCAGACCAGGACTAGCGGCAGATACGCAGTATTTT.

This rearrangement joins TRBV27 to TRBJ1-1; TRBD1 matches 8 bases. Germline lookup yields CDR1 MNHEY and CDR2 SMNVEV (reference sequence). Trimming removed 3 bases from V and 5 bases from J; junction bases left unmatched: 11. There are 16 residues in the CDR3. The CDR3 DNA reads TGTGCCAGCAGTTTGGCAGGGGGCCCAATGGGGACTGAAGCTTTCTTT. Protein product: CASSLAGGPMGTEAFF.

The V call is TRBV5-4, the J call TRBJ1-6, with D tentatively TRBD1 (5 bases). V was shortened by 1 base and J by 4 bases, with 9 bases between the two germline ends. Germline V gene sequence: CDR1 SGHNT, CDR2 YYREEE (reference sequence). This CDR3 is 15 amino acids long. Written as DNA, the CDR3 is TGTGCCAGCAGCTTGACTCCAGGGTATAATTCACCCCTCCACTTT. Encoded protein: CASSLTPGYNSPLHF. The full variable domain, in which reference TRBV5-4 and TRBJ1-6 provide the parts outside the CDR3, is ETGVTQSPTHLIKTRGQQVTLRCSSQSGHNTVSWYQQALGQGPQFIFQYYREEENGRGNFPPRFSGLQFPNYSSELNVNALELDDSALYLCASSLTPGYNSPLHFGNGTRLTVT.

V gene TRBV5-1 combines with J gene TRBJ2-3; TRBD2 might be the D (5 bases). Trimming took off 4 bases at V and 5 bases at J, with 11 bases between the two ends. This CDR3 region has 13 residues. Germline-derived CDR1 and CDR2 are SGHRS and YFSETQ. The CDR3 nucleotides read TGCGCCAGCAGCCAAATGGCGGGAGATACGCAGTATTTT. It yields the protein CASSQMAGDTQYF.

The chain carries TRBV5-4 and TRBJ2-5; 7 positions agree with TRBD2. CDR1 is SGHNT, CDR2 YYREEE, per germline (reference sequence). The CDR3 contains 16 residues. V shed 0 bases and J 7 bases; nucleotides not matched to a gene: 12. CDR3 sequence reads: CASSLGSGQSGGTQYF. In DNA form, the CDR3 reads TGTGCCAGCAGCTTGGGGTCTGGCCAGTCGGGGGGGACCCAGTACTTC.

The V call is TRBV6-5, the J call TRBJ2-1, with D unclear. The CDR3 spans 15 residues. The germline CDR1 and CDR2 sequences are MNHEY and SVGAGI. The V end was cut by 6 bases, the J end by 1 base, with 13 bases between. Here the CDR3 DNA reads TGTGCCAGCAGCGCTTATGAGAGTTCCTACAATGAGCAGTTCTTC. This encodes CASSAYESSYNEQFF.

The chain combines TRBV29-1 with TRBJ2-3; 16 bases map to TRBD2. The CDR3 contains 15 residues. J gave up 4 bases and V 6 bases, and 4 bases lay outside the gene matches. CDR1 is SQVTM, CDR2 ANQGSEA, per germline. The CDR3 coding sequence is TGCAGCGTGGGGGGACTAGCGGGAGGGCCAGATACGCAGTATTTT. Translating gives CSVGGLAGGPDTQYF.

This chain joins TRBV6-1 and TRBJ1-2; D gene ambiguous. Germline values: CDR1 MNHNS, CDR2 SASEGT. This CDR3 region has 14 residues. Trimming left V 0 bases short and J 8 bases short, with 13 bases between. CDR3 nucleotide sequence: TGTGCCAGCAGTGAAGCTAGGCTCACGGGAGGCTACACCTTC. It yields the protein CASSEARLTGGYTF.

The chain employs TRBV5-1 and TRBJ2-3; 11 bases line up with TRBD2. Per the germline V gene, CDR1 is SGHRS and CDR2 is YFSETQ. CDR3 length: 16 amino acids. V lost 3 bases and J lost 0; bases outside the gene matches: 3. The CDR3 region has the DNA TGCGCCAGCAGCTCGGGACTAGCGGCTAGCACAGATACGCAGTATTTT. It yields the protein CASSSGLAASTDTQYF.

With respect to this clone: Other DNA sequences of this sample code for an identical CDR3. The chain links TRBV3-1 (or the pseudogene TRBV3-2) to TRBJ1-2; D remains unclear. CDR1 is LGHDT and CDR2 is YNNKEL in the germline V gene (reference sequence). The V and J ends lost 1 base and 3 bases respectively, with 6 bases between them. The CDR3 covers 13 residues. The CDR3 sequence: CASSQATDYGYTF. The DNA for the CDR3 is TGTGCCAGCAGCCAAGCAACGGACTATGGCTACACCTTC.

The chain links TRBV3-1 (or the pseudogene TRBV3-2) to TRBJ1-6, with TRBD1 as a possible D gene (6 bases). Germline V lookup: CDR1 LGHDT, CDR2 YNNKEL (reference sequence). This CDR3 is 15 amino acids long. Trimming cost V 2 bases and J 7 bases, with 12 bases left between them. The CDR3 DNA reads as TGTGCCAGCAGCCAACTTATTACAGGGAATTCACCCCTCCACTTT. Its protein product is CASSQLITGNSPLHF.

This chain joins TRBV5-1 and TRBJ2-1; D is perhaps TRBD1 (5 bases). Germline lookup yields CDR1 SGHRS and CDR2 YFSETQ. Trimming removed 4 bases from V and 7 bases from J, with 15 bases in between. This CDR3 contains 14 residues. The CDR3 DNA is TGCGCCAGCAGCCGTGGGGCTAGTCTAAATGAGCAGTTCTTC. The encoded protein is CASSRGASLNEQFF.

The count of this clone is one. This chain uses TRBV15 with TRBJ2-4; D gene ambiguous. Germline CDR1 LNHNV, CDR2 YYDKDF (reference sequence). The ends were cut back, 1 base at V and 7 bases at J, with 8 bases in the middle. The CDR3 runs to 13 residues. CDR3 in DNA: TGTGCCACCAGCAGAGCTAGTATGAACATTCAGTACTTC. This encodes CATSRASMNIQYF.

CDR3 bases: TGTGCCAGCAGCTTGAGGTTCCAAGAGACCCAGTACTTC. Encoded protein: CASSLRFQETQYF. The chain combines TRBV11-2 with TRBJ2-5; D is uncertain. The V end was cut by 3 bases, the J end by 1 base, with 6 bases between. The CDR3 is 13 residues long. Germline lookup yields CDR1 SGHAT and CDR2 FQNNGV.

This rearrangement joins TRBV10-3 to TRBJ2-7, with TRBD1 matching over 10 bases. Germline loops: CDR1 ENHRY, CDR2 SYGVKD. CDR3 length: 15 residues. With V trimmed by 4 bases and J by 5 bases, 8 bases remained unmatched. CDR3 sequence reads: CAISGRGTGAHEQYF. CDR3 DNA sequence: TGTGCCATCAGTGGAAGGGGGACAGGGGCCCACGAGCAGTACTTC.

This clone was counted between two and nine times. The chain recombines TRBV23-1 with TRBJ2-7, with 8 positions matching TRBD1. TRBV23-1 carries the ORF label, with uncertain function. The CDR3 runs 15 residues. V lost 0 bases and J lost 5; bases outside the gene matches: 6. CDR3 coding DNA: TGCGCCAGCAGTCAATCCCGACAGGGGTCAGACGAGCAGTACTTC. Protein product: CASSQSRQGSDEQYF.

The V gene is TRBV5-5, the J gene TRBJ2-5; D is perhaps TRBD2 (6 bases). V was trimmed by 1 base and J by 5 bases, leaving 15 bases between them. This CDR3 is 15 amino acids long. The germline V gene has CDR1 SGHKS and CDR2 YYEKEE (reference sequence). In DNA, the CDR3 is TGTGCCAGCAGCTTGTCCGGGGGATTAGGGGAGACCCAGTACTTC. As protein: CASSLSGGLGETQYF.

The V call is TRBV9, the J call TRBJ2-2; D remains unclear. The CDR3 sequence is 15 residues long. CDR1 is SGDLS and CDR2 is YYNGEE in the germline V gene. The ends were cut back, 0 bases at V and 6 bases at J, with 12 bases in the middle. This CDR3 reads CASSVEIEVSGELFF. CDR3 DNA: TGTGCCAGCAGCGTAGAAATTGAGGTTTCCGGGGAGCTGTTTTTT.

CDR3 DNA sequence: TGTGCCAGCAGTAGACAGGGGCGACCCGGGGAGCTGTTTTTT. Translating it yields CASSRQGRPGELFF. The chain is built from TRBV7-9 and TRBJ2-2, with 8 bases that match TRBD1. V dropped 6 bases and J dropped 6; count of bases not matched to a gene: 6. CDR1 SEHNR and CDR2 FQNEAQ come from the germline V gene (reference sequence). This CDR3 contains 14 residues.

CDR3: CASSISPAANYGYTF. DNA for the CDR3: TGTGCCAGTAGTATATCACCCGCAGCTAACTATGGCTACACCTTC. The rearrangement joins TRBV19 to TRBJ1-2; D not certain. Trimming left V 2 bases short and J 0 bases short, with 10 bases between. Germline CDR1 and CDR2: LNHDA and SQIVND (reference sequence). This CDR3 region has 15 residues.

The chain combines TRBV5-1 with TRBJ2-1, with TRBD2 identical over 7 bases. Losses at the gene ends were 0 bases for V and 6 bases for J; bases not matched to a gene: 6. Germline loops: CDR1 SGHRS, CDR2 YFSETQ. The CDR3 spans 15 residues. CDR3 in amino acids: CASSLVGGTINEQFF. CDR3 in DNA: TGCGCCAGCAGCTTGGTGGGCGGGACTATCAATGAGCAGTTCTTC.

J is TRBJ1-1 and V is TRBV5-1, with a weak D call TRBD1 (6 bases). Germline V gives CDR1 SGHRS, CDR2 YFSETQ. This CDR3 is 15 amino acids long. Trimming cost V 3 bases and J 4 bases, with 16 bases left between them. CDR3 sequence: CASSWEQGTGTEAFF. The CDR3 DNA reads as TGCGCCAGCAGCTGGGAACAGGGAACCGGCACTGAAGCTTTCTTT.

The chain employs TRBV30 and TRBJ2-1, with 11 bases identical to TRBD2. The trim removed 8 bases at V and 8 bases at J, leaving 8 bases unmatched. Per the germline V gene, CDR1 is GTSNPN and CDR2 is SVGIG (reference sequence). The CDR3 is made up of 13 amino acids. The DNA for the CDR3 is TGTGCCCGAACTAGCGGGAGAGGGGATGAGCAGTTCTTC. Amino acids: CARTSGRGDEQFF. Variable domain in full (rest from reference TRBV30 and TRBJ2-1): SQTIHQWPATLVQPVGSPLSLECTVEGTSNPNLYWYRQAAGRGLQLLFYSVGIGQISSEVPQNLSASRPQDRQFILSSKKLLLSDSGFYLCARTSGRGDEQFFGPGTRLTVL.

The V and J genes are TRBV2 and TRBJ1-2; TRBD1 matches at 7 bases. CDR1 is SNHLY, CDR2 FYNNEI, per germline. The CDR3 is made up of 14 amino acids. Trimming removed 6 bases from V and 0 bases from J; junction bases left unmatched: 4. The CDR3: CASRRQGANYGYTF. In nucleotides, the CDR3 is TGTGCCAGCAGGAGACAGGGAGCTAACTATGGCTACACCTTC.

This chain uses TRBV21-1 with TRBJ2-1; TRBD2 was called by the table and not checked on the DNA. TRBV21-1 is recorded as a pseudogene. The CDR3 sequence is 15 residues long. Here the CDR3 DNA reads TGTGCCAGCAGCTTTCCCGGGACTGGCAGCAATGAGCAGTTCTTC. Translating it yields CASSFPGTGSNEQFF.

V is TRBV11-2 and J is TRBJ1-4; 8 bases match TRBD1. V lost 1 base and J lost 5; bases outside the gene matches: 3. The CDR3 runs 15 residues. Germline lookup yields CDR1 SGHAT and CDR2 FQNNGV. CDR3 sequence: CASSLVQGGNEKLFF. The CDR3 DNA is TGTGCCAGCAGCTTAGTACAGGGGGGGAATGAAAAACTGTTTTTT.